The source of this T cell receptor beta chain is a study of cytomegalovirus exposure and HLA in healthy donors. About this clone: Its target is not known.

Study results and caveats: An analysis was carried out later, and it reportedly showed fewer N-insertions in an Asian-associated ancestry cluster than the roughly 670-donor mean. Reportedly, HLA-A and HLA-B alleles of most subjects were accurately predicted from TCR beta.

V shed 0 bases and J shed 10 bases, with 12 bases lying between them. Germline V gene data show CDR1 as LGHNA and CDR2 as YNFKEQ. The CDR3 length is 13 residues. Both 60 Vbeta primers and 13 Jbeta primers went into the PCR. Sequencing was performed with immunoSEQ multiplex PCR; in TCRdb, only in-frame clones are kept and a portion is missing. The data contain around 150,000 clones, about 79% of them singletons. The receptor was isolated from a woman aged 45-65 years in good health and CMV-seropositive. Sample: PBMCs. The chain links TRBV4-2 to TRBJ1-1; D not certain. CDR3 sequence: CASSQERPRGAFF. The CDR3 coding sequence is TGTGCCAGCAGCCAAGAGCGACCCCGGGGAGCTTTCTTT.